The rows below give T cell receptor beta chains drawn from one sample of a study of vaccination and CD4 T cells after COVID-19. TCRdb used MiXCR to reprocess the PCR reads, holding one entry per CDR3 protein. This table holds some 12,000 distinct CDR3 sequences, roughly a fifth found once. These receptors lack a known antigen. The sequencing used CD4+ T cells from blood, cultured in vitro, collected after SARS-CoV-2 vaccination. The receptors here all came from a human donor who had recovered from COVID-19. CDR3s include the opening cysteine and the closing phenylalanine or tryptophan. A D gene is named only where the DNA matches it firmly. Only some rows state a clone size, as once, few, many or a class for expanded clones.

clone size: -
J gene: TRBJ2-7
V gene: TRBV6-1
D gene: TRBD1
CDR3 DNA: TGTGCCAGCAGCCGCGGACAGGGACCCCTCTACGAGCAGTACTTC
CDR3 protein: CASSRGQGPLYEQYF

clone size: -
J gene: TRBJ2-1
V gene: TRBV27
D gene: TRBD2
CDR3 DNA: TGTGCCAGCAGCAACCCGACTAGCGGGAGACCGAGAAATGAGCAGTTCTTC
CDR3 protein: CASSNPTSGRPRNEQFF

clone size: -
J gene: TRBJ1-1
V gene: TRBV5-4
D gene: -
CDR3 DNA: TGTGCCAGCAGCTCTTACGGGGCGGGGAACACTGAAGCTTTCTTT
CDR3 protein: CASSSYGAGNTEAFF

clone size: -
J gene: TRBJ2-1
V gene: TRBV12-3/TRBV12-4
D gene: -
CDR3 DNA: TGTGCCAGCAGCCTCCTGATGTTCTATGAGCAGTTCTTC
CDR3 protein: CASSLLMFYEQFF

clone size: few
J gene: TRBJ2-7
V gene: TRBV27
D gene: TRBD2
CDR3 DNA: TGTGCCAGCGGACCACTAGCGGGGTCCTACGAGCAGTACTTC
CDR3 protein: CASGPLAGSYEQYF

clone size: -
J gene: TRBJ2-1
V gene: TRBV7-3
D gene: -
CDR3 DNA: TGTGCCAGCAGCAGGATTGGGACATCTGTTTTCTTC
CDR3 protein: CASSRIGTSVFF

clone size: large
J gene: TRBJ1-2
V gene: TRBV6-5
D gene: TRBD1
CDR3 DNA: TGTGCCAGCAGTTACATTCAGACAGGGAGCTATGGCTACACCTTC
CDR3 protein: CASSYIQTGSYGYTF

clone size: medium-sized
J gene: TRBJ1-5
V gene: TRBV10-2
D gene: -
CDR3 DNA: TGCGCCAGCAGTGGAGAGACAGTGGATCAGCCCCAGCATTTT
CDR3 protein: CASSGETVDQPQHF

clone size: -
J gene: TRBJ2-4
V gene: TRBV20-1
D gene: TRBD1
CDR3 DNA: TGCAGTGCTAGATCGACAGGGGAAGGCGACTTC
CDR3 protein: CSARSTGEGDF

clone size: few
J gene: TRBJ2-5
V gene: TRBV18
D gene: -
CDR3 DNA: TGTGCCAGCTCACCAGAGGAGACCCAGTACTTC
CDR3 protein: CASSPEETQYF

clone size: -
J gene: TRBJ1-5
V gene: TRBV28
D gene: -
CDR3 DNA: TGTGCCAGCGGACTCGTCCTGGGGGGCAATCAGCCCCAGCATTTT
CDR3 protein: CASGLVLGGNQPQHF

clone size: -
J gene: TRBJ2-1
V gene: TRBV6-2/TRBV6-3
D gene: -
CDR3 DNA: TGTGCCAGCAGTGGCAAACAGGGGAGGAAAGAGCAGTTCTTC
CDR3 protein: CASSGKQGRKEQFF

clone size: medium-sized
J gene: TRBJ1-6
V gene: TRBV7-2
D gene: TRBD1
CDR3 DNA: TGTGCCAGCAGCCGTCCAGGGGGCGCTACTTCACCCCTCCACTTT
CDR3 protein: CASSRPGGATSPLHF

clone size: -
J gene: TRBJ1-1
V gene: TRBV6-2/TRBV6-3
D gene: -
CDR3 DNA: TGTGCCAACACTGAAACAGGCAGTAGGCCTGAAGCTTTCTTT
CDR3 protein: CANTETGSRPEAFF

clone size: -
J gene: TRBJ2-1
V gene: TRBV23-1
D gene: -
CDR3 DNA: TGCGCCAGCGAACTAGGGGGGAATGACCACAATGAGCAGTTCTTC
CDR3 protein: CASELGGNDHNEQFF

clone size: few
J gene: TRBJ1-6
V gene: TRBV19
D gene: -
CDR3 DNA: TGTGCCAGTAGTGTGGAGGGTGCGGTGTCACCCCTCCACTTT
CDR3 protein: CASSVEGAVSPLHF

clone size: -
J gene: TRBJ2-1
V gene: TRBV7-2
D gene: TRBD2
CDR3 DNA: TGTGCCAGCAGCTTAGGGACTAGCGGGGTCAATGAGCAGTTCTTC
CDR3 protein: CASSLGTSGVNEQFF

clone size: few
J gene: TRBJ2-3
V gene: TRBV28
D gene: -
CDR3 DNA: TGTGCCAGCAGTTTCAAGGGACTTGGCACAGATACGCAGTATTTT
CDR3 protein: CASSFKGLGTDTQYF

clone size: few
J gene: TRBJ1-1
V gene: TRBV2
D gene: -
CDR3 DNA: TGTGCCAGCAGTGATGATGGGGAAGCTTTCTTT
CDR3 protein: CASSDDGEAFF

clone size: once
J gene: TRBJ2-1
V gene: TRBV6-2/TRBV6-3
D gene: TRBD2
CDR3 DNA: TGTGCCAGCAGTGGGACTAGCGGGAGGCCGGGGGATGAGCAGTTCTTC
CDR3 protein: CASSGTSGRPGDEQFF

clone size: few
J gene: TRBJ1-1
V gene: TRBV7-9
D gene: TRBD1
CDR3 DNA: TGTGCCAGCAGCCCGAGACAGGGTGTCAACTTTGCTGAAGCTTTCTTT
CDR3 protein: CASSPRQGVNFAEAFF

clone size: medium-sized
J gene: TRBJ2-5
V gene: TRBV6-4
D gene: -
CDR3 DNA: TGTGCCAGCAGTGGACCCGTAGAGACCCAGTACTTC
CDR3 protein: CASSGPVETQYF

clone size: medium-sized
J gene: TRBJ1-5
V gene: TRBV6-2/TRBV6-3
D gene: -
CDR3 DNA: TGTGCCAGCAGTTACGGGGGGGCCGCTCAGCCCCAGCATTTT
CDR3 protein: CASSYGGAAQPQHF

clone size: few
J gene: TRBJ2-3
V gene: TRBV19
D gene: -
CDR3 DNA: TGTGCCAGTAGTATCGCCCCTCCCGTGGATACGCAGTATTTT
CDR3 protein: CASSIAPPVDTQYF

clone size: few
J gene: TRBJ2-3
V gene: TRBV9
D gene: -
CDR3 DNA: TGTGCCAGCAGCGTGAAGGGAGATACGCAGTATTTT
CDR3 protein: CASSVKGDTQYF

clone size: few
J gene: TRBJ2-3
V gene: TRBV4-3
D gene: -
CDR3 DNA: TGCGCCAGCAGCCAAGATATGGCAGAGGATACGCAGTATTTT
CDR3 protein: CASSQDMAEDTQYF

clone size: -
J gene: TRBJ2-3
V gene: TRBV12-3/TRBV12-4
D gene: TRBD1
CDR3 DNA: TGTGCCAGCACCCCATTTGACAGGGGGCCAGATACGCAGTATTTT
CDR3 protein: CASTPFDRGPDTQYF

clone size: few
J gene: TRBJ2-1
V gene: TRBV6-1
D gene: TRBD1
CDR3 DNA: TGTGCCAGCAGTGTCCCGGGACAGGGGTCGAATGAGCAGTTCTTC
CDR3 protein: CASSVPGQGSNEQFF

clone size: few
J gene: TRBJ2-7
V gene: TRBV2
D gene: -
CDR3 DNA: TGTGCCAGCAGTGTGGGGATCTACGAGCAGTACTTC
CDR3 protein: CASSVGIYEQYF